These 7 T cell receptor beta chains originate from one sample sequenced in a study of blood T cells in healthy people across ages. Primers used in a second PCR of about 6 to 11 cycles were a sample-barcoded 5' primer and a J-beta primer mix. MiXCR, run by TCRdb on the 5' RACE reads, gives a single entry per CDR3 protein. Of hundreds of thousands of distinct CDR3 sequences in the sample, 49% were seen once. Sequenced: blood. Receptors originate from a woman aged 55-70 years in good health.

This chain joins TRBV7-2 and TRBJ1-5; D gene uncertain. V lost 3 bases and J 0 bases, leaving 12 bases between the germline ends. The CDR3 extends over 16 amino acids. In germline, CDR1 is SGHTA, CDR2 FQGNSA. CDR3 nucleotide sequence: TGTGCCAGCAGCTTTAAGACCCGGCATAGCAATCAGCCCCAGCATTTT. It yields the protein CASSFKTRHSNQPQHF.

About this clonotype: Germline is not matched at one junction end, which may reflect a read error. This sequence joins TRBV4-3 and TRBJ2-1; the match to TRBD2 covers 13 bases. CDR1 is LGHNA and CDR2 is YSLEER in the germline V gene. The CDR3 runs 15 residues. For the CDR3, the DNA is TGCGCCGGCAGCAAGGGACTAGCGGGAAACAATGAGCAGTTCTTC. This codes for CAGSKGLAGNNEQFF.

This clonotype was counted a few times. V and J are TRBV3-1 and TRBJ2-7; no firm D call. TRBJ2-5 matches the DNA end more closely, so the J call is doubtful. Germline values: CDR1 LGHDT, CDR2 YNNKEL (reference sequence). The CDR3 is 15 residues long. The CDR3 loop is CASSQRRNQKETQYF. The CDR3 DNA sequence: TGTGCCAGCAGCCAAAGACGGAACCAGAAAGAGACCCAGTACTTC.

This clonotype was recorded a few times. The chain combines TRBV24-1 with TRBJ1-1; no clear D gene. V shed 5 bases and J shed 1 base, with 7 bases lying between them. The CDR3 is made up of 13 amino acids. Germline values: CDR1 KGHDR, CDR2 SFDVKD. The CDR3 spells CATSVGGNTEAFF. In DNA form, the CDR3 reads TGTGCCACCAGTGTGGGAGGGAACACTGAAGCTTTCTTT.

This chain connects TRBV20-1 to TRBJ2-4, with TRBD2 identical over 11 bases. The end of the DNA fits TRBJ2-7 better, so the J call may be wrong. This CDR3 region has 19 residues. CDR1 and CDR2 from the germline V gene are DFQATT and SNEGSKA (reference sequence). The CDR3 is CSARARLAGSRRASYEQYF. As DNA, the CDR3 is TGCAGTGCTAGAGCTCGACTAGCGGGATCTCGGAGGGCTTCTTACGAGCAGTACTTC.

In this sample, this clonotype turned up a few times. This sequence joins TRBV10-3 and TRBJ2-3; D remains unclear. CDR1 is ENHRY, CDR2 SYGVKD, per germline. Trimming removed 8 bases at V and 2 bases at J, with 8 bases between. CDR3 length: 12 amino acids. CDR3 sequence (DNA): TGTGCCATCGCGGCTTCCACAGATACGCAGTATTTT. Amino acids: CAIAASTDTQYF.

This clonotype was counted only a few times. The chain carries TRBV29-1 and TRBJ1-1; maybe TRBD1 (5 bases). This CDR3 spans 15 amino acids. Germline CDR1 is SQVTM and CDR2 is ANQGSEA. The V end lost 1 base, the J end lost 6 bases, and 18 bases lay between the germline ends. The DNA for the CDR3 is TGCAGCGTTGAAGTGGGAGCGGGCCGGGGGGCTGAAGCTTTCTTT. Encoded protein: CSVEVGAGRGAEAFF.